These 2 T cell receptor beta chains originate from one sample sequenced in a study of response to subunit inactivated influenza vaccine. A single record per CDR3 protein comes from TCRdb applying MiXCR to the RT-PCR reads. In the table there are around 520,000 distinct CDR3 sequences, 12% of which are singletons. The input for sequencing was PBMCs from blood, taken on the day of vaccination. Receptors were obtained from a man over 45 who received an inactivated influenza vaccine.

This clonotype was counted many times. V usage is TRBV29-1 and J usage is TRBJ2-2; the D is unclear. Germline CDR1 reads SQVTM; CDR2 reads ANQGSEA. Trimming removed 4 bases at V and 4 bases at J, with 10 bases between. The CDR3 contains 13 residues. In DNA form, the CDR3 reads TGCAGCGTTGGTACAGACCCCACCGGGGAGCTGTTTTTT. It specifies CSVGTDPTGELFF.

This chain links TRBV28 with TRBJ2-5; TRBD1 is a possible D gene (6 bases). This CDR3 spans 15 amino acids. Trimming shortened V by 7 bases and J by 2 bases, and 17 bases separated the two germline ends. Germline assignment: CDR1 MDHEN and CDR2 SYDVKM. CDR3 coding DNA: TGTGCCAGCAAAGCACTCAGGGGACAACAAGAGACCCAGTACTTC. Protein: CASKALRGQQETQYF.